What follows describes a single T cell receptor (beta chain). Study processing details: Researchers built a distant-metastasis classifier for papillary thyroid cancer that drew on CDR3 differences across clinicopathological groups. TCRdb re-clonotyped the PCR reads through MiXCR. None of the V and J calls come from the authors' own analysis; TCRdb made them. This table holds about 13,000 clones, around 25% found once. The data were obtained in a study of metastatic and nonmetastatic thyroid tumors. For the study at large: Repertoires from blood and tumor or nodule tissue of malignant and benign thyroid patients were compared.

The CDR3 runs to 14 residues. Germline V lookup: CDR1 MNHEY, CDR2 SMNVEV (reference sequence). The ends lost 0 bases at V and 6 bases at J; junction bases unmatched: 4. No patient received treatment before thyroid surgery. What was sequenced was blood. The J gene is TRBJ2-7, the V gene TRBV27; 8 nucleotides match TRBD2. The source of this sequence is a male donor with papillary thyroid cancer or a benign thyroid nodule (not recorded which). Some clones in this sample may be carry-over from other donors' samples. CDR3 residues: CASSLSGLDFEQYF. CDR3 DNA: TGTGCCAGCAGTTTATCGGGACTAGATTTCGAGCAGTACTTC.